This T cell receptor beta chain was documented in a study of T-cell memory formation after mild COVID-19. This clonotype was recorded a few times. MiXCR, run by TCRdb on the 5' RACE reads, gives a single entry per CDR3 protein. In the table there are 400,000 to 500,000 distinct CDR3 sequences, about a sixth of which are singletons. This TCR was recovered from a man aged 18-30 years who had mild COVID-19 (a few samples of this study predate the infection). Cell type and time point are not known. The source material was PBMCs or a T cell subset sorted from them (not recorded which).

The CDR3 spells CASSQDGSSSYEQYF. Written as DNA, the CDR3 is TGCGCCAGCAGCCAAGATGGGAGTAGCTCCTACGAGCAGTACTTC. The V gene is TRBV4-3, the J gene TRBJ2-7, with TRBD2 as a possible D gene (5 bases). There are 15 residues in the CDR3. The germline V gene encodes CDR1 LGHNA and CDR2 YSLEER. Trimming took 0 bases from V and 0 from J, leaving 9 bases between them.